The 25 T cell receptor beta chains below come from one sample, sequenced in a study of blood T cell repertoires in COVID-19. Sequencing was performed with immunoSEQ multiplex PCR; in TCRdb, only in-frame clones are kept and a portion is missing. The sample shows roughly 150,000 clones, roughly 85% of them seen only once. Sequencing was carried out using PBMCs or T cells enriched from blood (not recorded which). These receptors were taken from an older woman in a cohort exposed to, infected with or recovered from COVID-19 (not recorded which).

The genes are TRBV6-1 and TRBJ2-3, with D uncertain. This CDR3 is 13 amino acids long. Trimming stripped 3 bases from V and 3 bases from J, with 7 bases between. Looked up from germline, CDR1 is MNHNS and CDR2 is SASEGT. The CDR3: CASSDKRTDTQYF. CDR3 nucleotide sequence: TGTGCCAGCAGTGACAAGAGGACAGATACGCAGTATTTT.

V is TRBV7-9 and J is TRBJ2-1; 7 nucleotides match TRBD2. Germline loops: CDR1 SEHNR, CDR2 FQNEAQ (reference sequence). V was pared by 5 bases and J by 4 bases, with 5 bases of the junction left unmatched. This CDR3 comprises 14 residues. Here the CDR3 DNA reads TGTGCCAGCAGCCGGGGAGGGTCTTACAATGAGCAGTTCTTC. This sequence encodes CASSRGGSYNEQFF.

J is TRBJ1-6 and V is TRBV27; D call uncertain. The CDR3 consists of 15 residues. Germline values: CDR1 MNHEY, CDR2 SMNVEV (reference sequence). Trimming removed 7 bases from V and 8 bases from J, with 18 bases in between. The CDR3 nucleotides read TGTGCCAGCACCTCGGGAAGGTTTGGGTATTCACCCCTCCACTTT. Residues: CASTSGRFGYSPLHF.

The chain employs TRBV4-1 and TRBJ1-3, with D unclear. This CDR3 comprises 15 residues. Germline V gene lookup returns CDR1 MGHRA and CDR2 YSYEKL. The V end lost 2 bases, the J end lost 0 bases, and 8 bases lay between the germline ends. CDR3 bases: TGCGCCAGCAGCCAAACAGCTTACTCTGGAAACACCATATATTTT. It translates to CASSQTAYSGNTIYF.

The V gene is TRBV18, the J gene TRBJ1-5; TRBD1 aligns across 8 bases. V shed 4 bases and J 6 bases; nucleotides not matched to a gene: 5. This CDR3 comprises 14 residues. Germline CDR1 reads KGHSH; CDR2 reads LQKENI. The CDR3 spells CASSLTGEGQPQHF. In DNA, the CDR3 is TGTGCCAGCTCACTGACAGGGGAGGGTCAGCCCCAGCATTTT. The variable domain in full, with the rest retrieved from reference TRBV18 and TRBJ1-5, is NAGVMQNPRHLVRRRGQEARLRCSPMKGHSHVYWYRQLPEEGLKFMVYLQKENIIDESGMPKERFSAEFPKEGPSILRIQQVVRGDSAAYFCASSLTGEGQPQHFGDGTRLSIL.

V usage is TRBV4-2 and J usage is TRBJ2-1, with 11 bases lining up with TRBD2. Trimming removed 4 bases from V and 8 bases from J; junction bases left unmatched: 7. Germline CDR1 is LGHNA and CDR2 is YNFKEQ. CDR3 length equals 15 residues. The CDR3 nucleotides read TGTGCCAGCAGCCTGGAACTAGCGGGAGTGGATGAGCAGTTCTTC. Residues: CASSLELAGVDEQFF.

This rearrangement joins TRBV6-1 to TRBJ2-1; D gene ambiguous. Trimming took off 2 bases at V and 7 bases at J, with 12 bases between the two ends. Germline V gene sequence: CDR1 MNHNS, CDR2 SASEGT. This CDR3 contains 14 residues. This chain's CDR3 is CASSEFPVENEQFF. Here the CDR3 DNA reads TGTGCCAGCAGTGAATTTCCAGTGGAGAATGAGCAGTTCTTC.

This clone occurred a few times. The chain links TRBV12-3 or TRBV12-4 to TRBJ2-7; the D is unclear. The V end lost 3 bases, the J end lost 5 bases, and 8 bases lay between the germline ends. The CDR3 consists of 12 residues. CDR3 bases: TGTGCCAGCAGTTTGAGGAAGAACGAGCAGTACTTC. It specifies CASSLRKNEQYF.

The V and J genes are TRBV21-1 and TRBJ1-6. TRBV21-1 is noted as a pseudogene. CDR3 length: 17 residues. DNA for the CDR3: TGTGCCAGCAGCAAACCATCGGAATTCGGAGTCAATTCACCCCTCCACTTT. This gives the protein CASSKPSEFGVNSPLHF.

The chain recombines TRBV6-5 with TRBJ2-1; TRBD2 is a possible D gene (6 bases). The CDR3 totals 13 residues. Trimming removed 5 bases at V and 10 bases at J, with 15 bases between. Germline V gene lookup returns CDR1 MNHEY and CDR2 SVGAGI. The CDR3 DNA sequence: TGTGCCAGCAGTCCCGGAAGACTAGTCGAGCAGTTCTTC. Amino acid sequence: CASSPGRLVEQFF.

J is TRBJ1-4 and V is TRBV4-1; D may be TRBD1 (6 bases). V dropped 2 bases and J dropped 8 bases, with 18 bases sitting between them. Per the germline V gene, CDR1 is MGHRA and CDR2 is YSYEKL. The CDR3 runs 16 residues. The CDR3 DNA is TGCGCCAGCAGCCAACCCGCCGGGACAAAGGGAGAAAAACTGTTTTTT. This gives the protein CASSQPAGTKGEKLFF.

The chain carries TRBV7-2 and TRBJ1-2; D is possibly TRBD1 (5 bases). The CDR3 loop spans 17 amino acids. From germline, CDR1 is SGHTA and CDR2 FQGNSA. V was cut by 0 bases and J by 7 bases, with 21 bases left in between. CDR3 DNA sequence: TGTGCCAGCAGCTTAGCTACCGGACATGGAGGGCTGGGTGGCTACACCTTC. Protein: CASSLATGHGGLGGYTF.

The chain is built from TRBV11-3 and TRBJ2-7, with a tentative D call TRBD1 (7 bases). V dropped 5 bases and J dropped 3 bases, with 11 bases sitting between them. Per the germline V gene, CDR1 is SGHNT and CDR2 is YENEEA. The CDR3 contains 13 residues. The CDR3 region has the DNA TGTGCCAGCAGCGTCCAGGGGGGCTACGAGCAGTACTTC. This codes for CASSVQGGYEQYF.

There are a few counts of this clone. The V call is TRBV10-3, the J call TRBJ1-6, with TRBD1 matching 7 bases. There are 15 residues in the CDR3. Per the germline V gene, CDR1 is ENHRY and CDR2 is SYGVKD. The V gene end was trimmed by 4 bases and the J gene end by 8 bases; junction bases not matched to a gene: 8. CDR3 nucleotide sequence: TGTGCCATCAGTGTACGAACAGGGGTCGATTCACCCCTCCACTTT. Its protein product is CAISVRTGVDSPLHF.

This clone was counted once. Distinct nucleotide sequences in the sample also encode this CDR3. The chain couples TRBV9 to TRBJ2-3; 10 bases agree with TRBD2. This CDR3 has 15 amino acids. The trim removed 2 bases at V and 1 base at J, leaving 1 base unmatched. Germline-derived CDR1 and CDR2 are SGDLS and YYNGEE. This CDR3 is CASSVGTSGTDTQYF. The CDR3, as DNA: TGTGCCAGCAGCGTCGGGACTAGCGGCACAGATACGCAGTATTTT.

The chain employs TRBV3-1 (or the pseudogene TRBV3-2) and TRBJ1-2, with 10 bases that match TRBD1. The CDR3 spans 18 residues. J was trimmed by 1 base and V by 1 base; bases with no gene match: 9. Germline V gene data show CDR1 as LGHDT and CDR2 as YNNKEL (reference sequence). The CDR3 DNA is TGTGCCAGCAGCCAAGGGTCCCCGGGACAGGGGTATAACTATGGCTACACCTTC. Its translation is CASSQGSPGQGYNYGYTF.

The chain has TRBV7-8 and TRBJ1-1, with TRBD1 as a possible D gene (6 bases). Between the trimmed V and J ends, which lost 2 bases and 2 bases, there was a span of 12 bases. This CDR3 contains 15 residues. CDR1 and CDR2 (germline): SGHVS, FQNEAQ. CDR3 DNA: TGTGCCAGCAGCTTATACAGGGCGGATAACACTGAAGCTTTCTTT. This gives the protein CASSLYRADNTEAFF.

The chain links TRBV7-2 to TRBJ2-5; TRBD2 matches 7 bases. Trimming at V came to 5 bases and at J to 4 bases, leaving 7 bases not matched to a gene. The CDR3 consists of 14 residues. Germline values: CDR1 SGHTA, CDR2 FQGNSA. The CDR3: CASSPWEGRETQYF. In DNA, the CDR3 is TGTGCCAGCAGCCCCTGGGAGGGGAGAGAGACCCAGTACTTC.

This sequence joins TRBV4-2 and TRBJ1-4, with 11 nucleotides matching TRBD1. J lost 0 bases, V lost 3 bases, and 3 bases had no gene match. The CDR3 length is 17 residues. Germline assignment: CDR1 LGHNA and CDR2 YNFKEQ. The CDR3 DNA follows: TGTGCCAGCAGCCACGGACAGGGGGCTGCAACTAATGAAAAACTGTTTTTT. It specifies CASSHGQGAATNEKLFF.

V usage is TRBV10-3 and J usage is TRBJ2-1, with 9 bases matching TRBD1. Germline V gives CDR1 ENHRY, CDR2 SYGVKD. The ends lost 9 bases at V and 4 bases at J; junction bases unmatched: 13. The CDR3 spans 16 residues. The CDR3 coding sequence is TGTGCCATACGGGACAGGGCCCAATCTAGTTACAATGAGCAGTTCTTC. Amino acids: CAIRDRAQSSYNEQFF.

CDR3 residues: CASQGAGINNSPLHF. CDR3 coding DNA: TGTGCCAGCCAAGGGGCAGGGATAAATAATTCACCCCTCCACTTT. The rearrangement uses TRBV4-2 and TRBJ1-6; perhaps TRBD1 as D (5 bases). V gave up 8 bases and J gave up 5 bases, with 16 bases separating them. Germline-derived CDR1 and CDR2 are LGHNA and YNFKEQ. The CDR3 spans 15 residues.

The V call is TRBV20-1, the J call TRBJ1-4; 7 bases match TRBD1. The CDR3 extends over 12 amino acids. Germline V gene data show CDR1 as DFQATT and CDR2 as SNEGSKA (reference sequence). The V segment lost 3 bases and the J segment 7 bases; nucleotides outside the gene matches: 2. The CDR3 loop is CSASYRGEKLFF. The DNA of the CDR3 is TGCAGTGCTAGTTACAGGGGTGAAAAACTGTTTTTT.

The chain employs TRBV28 and TRBJ2-1; the match to TRBD2 covers 7 bases. The germline CDR1 and CDR2 sequences are MDHEN and SYDVKM. The CDR3 covers 15 residues. The J segment lost 5 bases and the V segment lost 6 bases, leaving 10 bases of the junction unmatched. The CDR3 sequence: CASRYRDYGNNEQFF. The CDR3 DNA follows: TGTGCCAGCAGATACCGGGACTACGGAAACAATGAGCAGTTCTTC. Full variable domain (rest looked up from reference TRBV28 and TRBJ2-1): DVKVTQSSRYLVKRTGEKVFLECVQDMDHENMFWYRQDPGLGLRLIYFSYDVKMKEKGDIPEGYSVSREKKERFSLILESASTNQTSMYLCASRYRDYGNNEQFFGPGTRLTVL.

The CDR3: CATSGADGTGELFF. In nucleotides, the CDR3 is TGTGCCACCAGTGGGGCAGATGGAACCGGGGAGCTGTTTTTT. This sequence joins TRBV24-1 and TRBJ2-2; D unclear. Trimming took off 5 bases at V and 5 bases at J, with 11 bases between the two ends. Looked up from germline, CDR1 is KGHDR and CDR2 is SFDVKD. The CDR3 loop spans 14 amino acids.

The chain joins TRBV6-5 to TRBJ1-1; the D gene is possibly TRBD1 (6 bases). CDR3 length: 12 amino acids. The germline V and J ends were trimmed by 4 bases and 8 bases, with 11 bases remaining between them. Germline-derived CDR1 and CDR2 are MNHEY and SVGAGI. The CDR3 loop reads CASSSPTGEAFF. CDR3 DNA sequence: TGTGCCAGCAGTTCCCCTACAGGGGAAGCTTTCTTT.